One and the same sample provided the 27 T cell receptor beta chains below, sequenced in a study of tumor-infiltrating lymphocytes in glioblastoma multiforme. Multiple V-beta primers and a C-beta primer amplified TCRB from RNA. MiXCR was run by TCRdb on the multiplex PCR reads, yielding one entry per CDR3 protein. The profile shows 15,000 or so distinct CDR3 sequences, roughly two thirds of them singletons. The material sequenced was brain tumor tissue. All receptors come from a male donor with glioblastoma.

In this sample, this clonotype is large. The rearrangement links TRBV11-2 to TRBJ2-7, with 10 nucleotides matching TRBD2. This CDR3 has 14 amino acids. Germline V gene data show CDR1 as SGHAT and CDR2 as FQNNGV. J lost 5 bases, V lost 2 bases, and 3 bases had no gene match. The CDR3 bases are TGTGCCAGCAGCTTACTAGCGGGAGAAGACGAGCAGTACTTC. It is translated as CASSLLAGEDEQYF.

About this clonotype itself: As the CDR3 is not closed by the conserved phenylalanine or tryptophan, this likely results from a read error. V and J are TRBV30 and TRBJ1-2; no clear D. The CDR3 covers 13 residues. Germline V CDR1 and CDR2: GTSNPN, SVGIG (reference sequence). This chain's CDR3 is CALSAGFNYGYTL. CDR3 DNA: TGTGCCTTGAGTGCGGGATTTAACTATGGCTACACCTTG.

Turning to this clonotype: A junction boundary mismatches the germline segment, possibly from a read error. This sequence joins TRBV5-1 and TRBJ2-1; 10 bases match TRBD1. CDR1 is SGHRS and CDR2 is YFSETQ in the germline V gene. The CDR3 runs to 15 residues. CDR3 bases: TGCGCCAGCACCTCCGGGACAGGGGCCTACAATGTGCAGTTCTTC. This translates into CASTSGTGAYNVQFF.

A few counts support this clonotype. This chain links TRBV11-2 with TRBJ2-3; either TRBD1 or TRBD2 may fit D (5 bases each). Germline V gene lookup returns CDR1 SGHAT and CDR2 FQNNGV. This CDR3 has 13 amino acids. V lost 3 bases and J lost 5, with 9 bases in between. The CDR3 spells CASSLGVQDTQYF. The CDR3, as DNA: TGTGCCAGCAGCTTGGGGGTGCAAGATACGCAGTATTTT.

The chain combines TRBV11-2 with TRBJ2-1; the D gene could be TRBD1 or TRBD2 (5 bases each). The germline V gene has CDR1 SGHAT and CDR2 FQNNGV. Trimming removed 5 bases at V and 1 base at J, with 15 bases between. This CDR3 has 16 amino acids. CDR3 in amino acids: CASSPLAGTSYNEQFF. The DNA for the CDR3 is TGTGCCAGCAGCCCCTTGGCCGGGACGTCCTACAATGAGCAGTTCTTC.

This clonotype has just a few counts. This chain uses TRBV6-1 with TRBJ1-5, with D unresolved. V was shortened by 3 bases and J by 5 bases, with 11 bases between the two germline ends. The CDR3 sequence is 14 residues long. Germline CDR1 MNHNS, CDR2 SASEGT. This chain's CDR3 is CASSDTWPDQPQHF. The CDR3 DNA reads as TGTGCCAGCAGTGACACCTGGCCCGATCAGCCCCAGCATTTT.

This chain links TRBV30 with TRBJ2-2, with TRBD1 identical over 7 bases. The CDR3 length is 12 residues. Unmatched junction bases numbered 6, after V lost 8 bases and J lost 6 bases. Looked up from germline, CDR1 is GTSNPN and CDR2 is SVGIG (reference sequence). The CDR3 region is CARLDRAGELFF. In DNA, the CDR3 is TGTGCCAGGCTCGACAGGGCCGGGGAGCTGTTTTTT.

Regarding this clonotype: Given a much more abundant clone one base away, this may be a read error. The rearrangement uses TRBV11-2 and TRBJ2-2, with a possible D match to TRBD1 (6 bases). Germline CDR1 SGHAT, CDR2 FQNNGV. Trimming removed 7 bases at V and 5 bases at J, with 14 bases between. The CDR3 length is 14 residues. This CDR3 reads CASTPRQGTGELFF. In DNA, the CDR3 is TGTGCCAGCACCCCCAGGCAGGGGACCGGGGAGCTGTTTTTT. The full variable domain, with the rest looked up from reference TRBV11-2 and TRBJ2-2, is EAGVAQSPRYKIIEKRQSVAFWCNPISGHATLYWYQQILGQGPKLLIQFQNNGVVDDSQLPKDRFSAERLKGVDSTLKIQPAKLEDSAVYLCASTPRQGTGELFFGEGSRLTVL.

V gene TRBV5-5 combines with J gene TRBJ1-4; 7 bases match TRBD1. This CDR3 comprises 15 residues. Germline values: CDR1 SGHKS, CDR2 YYEKEE (reference sequence). With V trimmed by 5 bases and J by 4 bases, 8 bases remained unmatched. The CDR3 bases are TGTGCCAGCAGACCCGGGACAGCCCTTAATGAAAAACTGTTTTTT. Translating it yields CASRPGTALNEKLFF.

This sequence joins TRBV6-2 or TRBV6-3 and TRBJ2-7, with a weak D call TRBD2 (6 bases). The V and J ends lost 4 bases and 2 bases respectively, with 9 bases between them. The germline V gene has CDR1 MNHEY and CDR2 SVGEGT. The CDR3 contains 13 residues. CDR3 DNA sequence: TGTGCCAGCAGTTCCGGGACTCCCTACGAGCAGTACTTC. Protein product: CASSSGTPYEQYF.

This clonotype was recorded many times. The V call is TRBV7-9, the J call TRBJ1-1; tentatively, D is TRBD1 (5 bases). Trimming left V 5 bases short and J 4 bases short, with 17 bases between. Germline values: CDR1 SEHNR, CDR2 FQNEAQ (reference sequence). This CDR3 region has 15 residues. CDR3 region: CASSGGALAGTEAFF. CDR3 in DNA: TGTGCCAGCAGCGGCGGGGCCTTGGCGGGCACTGAAGCTTTCTTT.

This clonotype was counted only a few times. The chain has TRBV11-1 and TRBJ2-7; 12 bases map to TRBD2. Per the germline V gene, CDR1 is SGHAT and CDR2 is FQDESV (reference sequence). This CDR3 is 16 amino acids long. Trimming at V came to 2 bases and at J to 2 bases, leaving 4 bases not matched to a gene. The CDR3 DNA reads as TGTGCCAGCAGCTTACTAGCGGGAGGGCCGGCCTACGAGCAGTACTTC. Translating gives CASSLLAGGPAYEQYF.

The chain recombines TRBV11-1 with TRBJ1-1; 7 bases are a match to TRBD1. Germline lookup yields CDR1 SGHAT and CDR2 FQDESV (reference sequence). This CDR3 has 15 amino acids. The J segment lost 5 bases and the V segment lost 5 bases, leaving 11 bases of the junction unmatched. CDR3 sequence (DNA): TGTGCCAGCAGCCCTCCTGCCAAGGGGGCGACTGAAGCTTTCTTT. Amino acid sequence: CASSPPAKGATEAFF.

For this clonotype: The junction and the germline gene differ at one end; a read error may be behind it. The rearrangement uses TRBV4-1 and TRBJ2-2; D remains ambiguous. This CDR3 region has 13 residues. CDR1 and CDR2 (germline): MGHRA, YSYEKL. The CDR3 DNA follows: TGCGCCAGCAGCCAATCGAACGCCGGGGAGCTGTTTTTT. This gives the protein CASSQSNAGELFF.

This clonotype was detected ten times or more. The chain recombines TRBV11-2 with TRBJ1-2; D may be TRBD1 (5 bases). CDR1 and CDR2 from the germline V gene are SGHAT and FQNNGV. The length of the CDR3 is 13 residues. Trimming cost V 5 bases and J 7 bases, with 14 bases left between them. This CDR3 is CASSQGDWIGYTF. In nucleotides, the CDR3 is TGTGCCAGCAGCCAAGGGGATTGGATTGGCTACACCTTC.

About this clonotype: The junction differs from germline at one of its ends, possibly a read error. The chain has TRBV7-8 and TRBJ2-1, with D possibly being TRBD2 (5 bases). The CDR3 consists of 17 residues. CDR1 and CDR2 (germline): SGHVS, FQNEAQ. This CDR3 is CAGSLARGPQVYNEQFF. CDR3 nucleotide sequence: TGTGCCGGCAGCTTAGCGCGTGGCCCCCAAGTGTACAATGAGCAGTTCTTC.

With respect to this clonotype: The junction departs from the called germline gene at one end, perhaps through a read error. The chain carries TRBV11-1 and TRBJ2-2; D is ambiguous. The CDR3 length is 15 residues. Germline V gene lookup returns CDR1 SGHAT and CDR2 FQDESV (reference sequence). The CDR3 here is CANSLVATGTGELFF. The CDR3 DNA is TGTGCCAACAGCTTGGTGGCGACGGGCACCGGGGAGCTGTTTTTT.

This clonotype is termed medium-sized. The chain joins TRBV20-1 to TRBJ2-7; 11 bases are shared with TRBD2. Germline lookup yields CDR1 DFQATT and CDR2 SNEGSKA (reference sequence). This CDR3 has 14 residues. The V and J ends lost 6 bases and 9 bases, in that order; junction bases with no gene match: 13. The CDR3 DNA reads as TGCAGTGCCCGGACTAGCGGGTTAGGGCCTGGGCAGTACTTC. Translating it yields CSARTSGLGPGQYF.

The genes are TRBV20-1 and TRBJ1-1; D is unresolved. The V gene lost 2 bases and the J gene lost 4 bases, with 11 bases spanning the gap. From germline, CDR1 is DFQATT and CDR2 SNEGSKA (reference sequence). This CDR3 comprises 13 residues. DNA for the CDR3: TGCAGTGCTAGACCCAAACTGGGCACTGAAGCTTTCTTT. This encodes CSARPKLGTEAFF.

The gene calls are TRBV20-1 and TRBJ1-5, with D unclear. V was shortened by 6 bases and J by 3 bases, with 9 bases between the two germline ends. Germline CDR1 is DFQATT and CDR2 is SNEGSKA (reference sequence). The CDR3 runs to 12 residues. The CDR3 spells CSAQVPNQPQHF. The CDR3 nucleotides are TGCAGTGCCCAGGTCCCCAATCAGCCCCAGCATTTT.

The V gene is TRBV12-3 or TRBV12-4, the J gene TRBJ2-1; the D call may be TRBD1 or TRBD2 (7 bases each). This CDR3 is built from 18 residues. V lost 5 bases and J lost 4, with 24 bases in between. The CDR3 DNA follows: TGTGCCAGCAGTCGGGGCAGGGGGGACTACCCCGAATACAATGAGCAGTTCTTC. Protein product: CASSRGRGDYPEYNEQFF.

With regard to this clonotype: The germline gene is not matched at one end of the junction; a read error may be the cause. The chain couples TRBV4-1 to TRBJ1-1; D may be TRBD1 (6 bases). This CDR3 is 14 amino acids long. Germline CDR1 MGHRA, CDR2 YSYEKL. Here the CDR3 DNA reads TGCGCAAGCAGCCACCACAGGGAGGGCACTAAAGCTTTCTTC. It encodes CASSHHREGTKAFF.

This clonotype appeared once. The chain combines TRBV20-1 with TRBJ2-7; D uncertain. V was trimmed by 4 bases and J by 9 bases, leaving 25 bases between them. The CDR3 is 15 amino acids. Germline lookup yields CDR1 DFQATT and CDR2 SNEGSKA (reference sequence). The CDR3 nucleotides are TGCAGTGCTACAGCCCTGACCTTGAGCTCCTGCGGGCAGTACTTC. Amino acids: CSATALTLSSCGQYF.

This clonotype was recorded many times. A much larger clone lies a single base off, so this may be a read error. The chain carries TRBV5-1 and TRBJ1-5; perhaps TRBD1 as D (5 bases). The germline V and J ends were trimmed by 4 bases and 5 bases, with 10 bases remaining between them. The CDR3 contains 13 residues. Germline-derived CDR1 and CDR2 are SGHRS and YFSETQ. The CDR3 nucleotides read TGCGCCAGCAGCCCGAGGGGAGATCAGCCCCAGCATTTT. It translates to CASSPRGDQPQHF.

The V call is TRBV5-1, the J call TRBJ2-7, with 7 positions matching TRBD1. The CDR3 has 16 amino acids. V was pared by 0 bases and J by 1 base, with 7 bases of the junction left unmatched. From germline, CDR1 is SGHRS and CDR2 YFSETQ. CDR3 sequence reads: CASSLEGQVSSYEQYF. The CDR3 DNA reads as TGCGCCAGCAGCTTGGAAGGACAGGTTTCTTCCTACGAGCAGTACTTC.

There are many counts of this clonotype. The chain employs TRBV6-1 and TRBJ2-7, with D perhaps matching TRBD1 (6 bases). Trimming removed 3 bases at V and 0 bases at J, with 6 bases between. Germline V gives CDR1 MNHNS, CDR2 SASEGT. CDR3 length equals 13 residues. The CDR3 loop reads CASSEDSSYEQYF. CDR3 bases: TGTGCCAGCAGTGAGGACAGCTCCTACGAGCAGTACTTC.

This chain connects TRBV21-1 to TRBJ1-5; the table's D call TRBD1 went unverified against the DNA. TRBV21-1 is a listed pseudogene. The CDR3 totals 14 residues. This CDR3 is CASTDSTGRQPQHF. In nucleotides, the CDR3 is TGTGCCAGCACTGACAGTACAGGGCGTCAGCCCCAGCATTTT.